This record covers a single T cell receptor beta chain. The antigen is undetermined. The V gene's germline CDR1 is SGHNT and CDR2 YYREEE (reference sequence). The CDR3 is 14 amino acids. Trimming left V 1 base short and J 10 bases short, with 15 bases between. This entry belongs to a study of cytomegalovirus exposure and HLA in healthy donors. Both 60 Vbeta primers and 13 Jbeta primers went into the PCR. TCRdb keeps only in-frame clones here, not all; method: immunoSEQ multiplex PCR. Of about 180,000 clones listed, more than 80% were seen once; the top ten hold 4.8%. Whole-study results and caveats: CMV serostatus stood as the only immune exposure information on hand.

This clonotype was obtained from a man in his late teens or twenties in good health and CMV-seronegative. The chain joins TRBV5-4 to TRBJ2-1; D is ambiguous. Sample: PBMCs. CDR3 amino acids: CASSLSSSLWEQFF. DNA for the CDR3: TGTGCCAGCAGCTTGTCTTCCTCACTTTGGGAGCAGTTCTTC.